The next 12 T cell receptor beta chains were all read from a single sample in a study of shared clonotypes between healthy human individuals. The protocol was immunoSEQ multiplex PCR, while the TCRdb copy is restricted to in-frame clones and leaves out a portion. The sample consists of a few million clones, under 95% of them appearing once. The sequenced sample was naive CD4+ T cells from PBMCs. Regarding subset: CD45RA+ positively selected. Every receptor here comes from a man between 18 and 35 years old in good health. Some clones in this sample may be carry-over from other donors' samples.

The J gene is TRBJ1-2, the V gene TRBV28, with 8 bases lining up with TRBD1. This CDR3 comprises 16 residues. Germline CDR1 and CDR2: MDHEN and SYDVKM. The trim removed 3 bases at V and 8 bases at J, leaving 14 bases unmatched. The DNA for the CDR3 is TGTGCCAGCAGTTTGCCAGGGGGCGGTCAATCGGGCGGCTACACCTTC. It is translated as CASSLPGGGQSGGYTF.

The CDR3 here is CASKPPGQGFNTGELFF. The CDR3 coding sequence is TGTGCCAGCAAACCCCCTGGACAGGGGTTTAACACCGGGGAGCTGTTTTTT. V and J are TRBV28 and TRBJ2-2; the match to TRBD1 covers 9 bases. The CDR3 has 17 residues. The trim removed 7 bases at V and 2 bases at J, leaving 11 bases unmatched. Germline V lookup: CDR1 MDHEN, CDR2 SYDVKM.

The chain has TRBV6-1 and TRBJ2-4; 7 positions match TRBD1. The CDR3 is made up of 16 amino acids. J was trimmed by 2 bases and V by 4 bases; bases with no gene match: 8. Germline-derived CDR1 and CDR2 are MNHNS and SASEGT. The CDR3 reads CASSANRGGSKNIQYF. For the CDR3, the DNA is TGTGCCAGCAGTGCTAACAGGGGTGGTTCCAAAAACATTCAGTACTTC.

J is TRBJ1-4 and V is TRBV19; possibly TRBD1 for D (5 bases). The CDR3 extends over 16 amino acids. CDR1 is LNHDA and CDR2 is SQIVND in the germline V gene (reference sequence). The germline V and J ends were trimmed by 1 base and 5 bases, with 14 bases remaining between them. The CDR3 DNA sequence: TGTGCCAGTAGTATAGTAAATCAGGGCGCAAATGAAAAACTGTTTTTT. It encodes CASSIVNQGANEKLFF.

The gene calls are TRBV7-2 and TRBJ1-5; no clear D. Trimming took off 1 base at V and 8 bases at J, with 6 bases between the two ends. The CDR3 is 12 residues long. Germline V gene lookup returns CDR1 SGHTA and CDR2 FQGNSA. The CDR3 sequence is CASSLVREPQHF. Written as DNA, the CDR3 is TGTGCCAGCAGCTTAGTCCGGGAGCCCCAGCATTTT.

V is TRBV7-2 and J is TRBJ2-3; no definite D call. Germline assignment: CDR1 SGHTA and CDR2 FQGNSA. V lost 7 bases and J lost 8, with 13 bases in between. The CDR3 extends over 12 amino acids. The DNA of the CDR3 is TGTGCCAGCACCCCCGCGGTTCGTACGCAGTATTTT. Translation gives CASTPAVRTQYF.

This clone showed up just a few times. The chain uses TRBV5-6 and TRBJ2-7, with a tentative D call TRBD2 (6 bases). The V end lost 4 bases, the J end lost 12 bases, and 14 bases lay between the germline ends. The CDR3 is 11 residues long. The germline CDR1 and CDR2 sequences are SGHDT and YYEEEE. The CDR3, as DNA: TGTGCCAGCAGCGGGGACTCGAGATCGTACTTC. Translated, it gives CASSGDSRSYF.

This chain links TRBV18 with TRBJ2-5; D gene ambiguous. The germline gives CDR1 KGHSH, CDR2 LQKENI. Trimming took off 0 bases at V and 4 bases at J, with 9 bases between the two ends. This CDR3 spans 14 amino acids. The CDR3 reads CASSPPGWRETQYF. The DNA for the CDR3 is TGTGCCAGCTCACCACCGGGGTGGAGAGAGACCCAGTACTTC.

The CDR3 spells CASGLAGGYNEQFF. The CDR3 nucleotides read TGTGCCAGCGGGCTAGCGGGAGGGTACAATGAGCAGTTCTTC. The chain has TRBV9 and TRBJ2-1; 12 nucleotides match TRBD2. This CDR3 comprises 14 residues. The germline V gene has CDR1 SGDLS and CDR2 YYNGEE. After removal of 7 bases from V and 4 bases from J, the junction contained 3 bases not matched to a gene.

The rearrangement uses TRBV19 and TRBJ2-2, with TRBD1 identical over 9 bases. The germline gives CDR1 LNHDA, CDR2 SQIVND (reference sequence). After removal of 6 bases from V and 3 bases from J, the junction contained 11 bases not matched to a gene. This CDR3 contains 17 residues. For the CDR3, the DNA is TGTGCCAGTAGCACCAACAGGGGGCGTGGGGACACCGGGGAGCTGTTTTTT. It is translated as CASSTNRGRGDTGELFF.

The J gene is TRBJ2-1, the V gene TRBV28; D may match TRBD1 or TRBD2 (5 bases each). CDR1 is MDHEN and CDR2 is SYDVKM in the germline V gene. Trimming removed 1 base at V and 8 bases at J, with 21 bases between. CDR3 size: 17 residues. Written as DNA, the CDR3 is TGTGCCAGCAGTTTATCGGGGCAACGACCAAGGGCGCATGAGCAGTTCTTC. It encodes CASSLSGQRPRAHEQFF.

This chain uses TRBV29-1 with TRBJ2-1; 7 positions agree with TRBD2. Germline CDR1 and CDR2: SQVTM and ANQGSEA. CDR3 length equals 14 residues. J gave up 12 bases and V 6 bases, and 17 bases lay outside the gene matches. The CDR3 region has the DNA TGCAGCGTGACCAATACTTTAGTGGGAGGGCCGCAGTTCTTC. Translation gives CSVTNTLVGGPQFF.